The following is a T cell receptor beta chain sequence with its context. Its antigen is currently not known. The record has no base qualities; no much larger clone is one base away. Sequencing was carried out with an Illumina HiSeq 1500. TCRdb trimmed public reads at Q25 via fastp, called clones via MiXCR and kept in-frame beta chains. Entries are consolidated by CDR3 protein sequence, retaining the most common genes and DNA. In all, the sample holds around 300,000 distinct CDR3 sequences, and 9% to 9.5% of those were seen once. Roughly 4.5% of the sample is in the top ten clones. The data were taken from a study of T cell repertoires in cytomegalovirus infection (dated by TCRdb to about 2019). Notes on the research overall: The HLA type of each donor mattered for the analysis, because public TCR beta signatures pointed to carriage of CMV infection along with the matching HLA type.

The full study reports these points: The ex vivo response was dominated by HLA-C-restricted CMV-specific TCR beta clonotypes, and the single most frequent clonotype in two of eight donors was supplied by these HLA-C-restricted clonotypes. In both this cohort and an independent cohort of approximately 350 donors, the cumulative frequency of public TCR beta family members distinguished carriers of CMV infection plus the relevant HLA type.

From the germline V gene, CDR1 is SGHDT and CDR2 is YYEEEE. V is reduced by 2 bases and J by 7 bases, leaving a spacing of 18 bases between them. The CDR3, from cysteine to phenylalanine, totals 16 residues. Of all the DNA, just the CDR3 is kept, 48 bases in frame from base 1. This receptor was taken from a human donor in good health (CMV status not recorded). Some clones in this sample may be carry-over from other donors' samples. Sequencing input: PBMCs. The sequence links TRBV5-6 to TRBJ2-2; a confident D gene designation cannot be given. At the DNA level, the sequence is TGTGCCAGCAGCTTCTTGGTACCGAGAGCCAACGGGGAGCTGTTTTTT. Translation gives CASSFLVPRANGELFF. Full variable domain (CDR3 extended with the reference TRBV5-6 and TRBJ2-2 proteins): DAGVTQSPTHLIKTRGQQVTLRCSPKSGHDTVSWYQQALGQGPQFIFQYYEEEERQRGNFPDRFSGHQFPNYSSELNVNALLLGDSALYLCASSFLVPRANGELFFGEGSRLTVL.